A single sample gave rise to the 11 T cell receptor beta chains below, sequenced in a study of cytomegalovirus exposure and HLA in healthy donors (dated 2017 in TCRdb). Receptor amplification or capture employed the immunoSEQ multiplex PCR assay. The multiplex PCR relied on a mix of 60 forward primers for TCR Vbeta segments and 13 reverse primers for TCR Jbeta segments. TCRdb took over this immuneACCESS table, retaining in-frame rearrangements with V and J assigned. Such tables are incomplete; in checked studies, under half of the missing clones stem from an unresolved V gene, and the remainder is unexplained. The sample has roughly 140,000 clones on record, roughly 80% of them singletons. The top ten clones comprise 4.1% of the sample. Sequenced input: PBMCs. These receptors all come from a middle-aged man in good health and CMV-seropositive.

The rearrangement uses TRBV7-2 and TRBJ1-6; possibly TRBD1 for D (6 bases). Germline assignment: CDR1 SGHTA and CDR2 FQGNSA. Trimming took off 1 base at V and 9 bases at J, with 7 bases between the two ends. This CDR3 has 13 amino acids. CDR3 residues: CASSLEGGSPLHF. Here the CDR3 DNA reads TGTGCCAGCAGCTTAGAAGGGGGTTCACCCCTCCACTTT.

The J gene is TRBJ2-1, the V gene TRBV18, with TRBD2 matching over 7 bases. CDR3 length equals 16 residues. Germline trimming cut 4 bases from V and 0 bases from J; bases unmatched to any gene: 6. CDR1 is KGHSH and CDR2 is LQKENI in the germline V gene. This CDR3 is CASSRSGRSSYNEQFF. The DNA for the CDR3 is TGTGCCAGCTCACGTAGCGGGCGGAGCTCCTACAATGAGCAGTTCTTC.

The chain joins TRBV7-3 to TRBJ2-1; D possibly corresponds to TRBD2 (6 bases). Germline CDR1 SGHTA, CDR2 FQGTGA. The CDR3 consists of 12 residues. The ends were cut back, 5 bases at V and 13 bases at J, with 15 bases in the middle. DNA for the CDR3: TGTGCCAGCAGCCAGAGTCGGGGACTCCAGTTCTTC. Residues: CASSQSRGLQFF.

The CDR3 region is CASSYYQDRGRDGYTF. The CDR3 DNA reads TGTGCCAGCAGTTATTATCAGGACAGGGGACGTGATGGCTACACCTTC. The chain employs TRBV7-9 and TRBJ1-2; 9 nucleotides align to TRBD1. Germline loops: CDR1 SEHNR, CDR2 FQNEAQ (reference sequence). This CDR3 is built from 16 residues. V was clipped by 6 bases and J by 6 bases; unmatched bases: 14.

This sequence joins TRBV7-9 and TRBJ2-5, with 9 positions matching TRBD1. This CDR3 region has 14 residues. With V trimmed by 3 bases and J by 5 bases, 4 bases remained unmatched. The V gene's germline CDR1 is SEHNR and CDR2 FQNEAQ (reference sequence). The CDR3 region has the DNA TGTGCCAGCAGCTTGTGGACAGGGGATGAGACCCAGTACTTC. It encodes CASSLWTGDETQYF.

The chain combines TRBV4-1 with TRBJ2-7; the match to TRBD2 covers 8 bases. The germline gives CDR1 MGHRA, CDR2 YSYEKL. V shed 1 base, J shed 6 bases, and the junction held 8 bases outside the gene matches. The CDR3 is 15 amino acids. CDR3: CASSQAGTRISEQYF. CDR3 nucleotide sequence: TGCGCCAGCAGCCAAGCCGGGACTAGGATCAGCGAGCAGTACTTC.

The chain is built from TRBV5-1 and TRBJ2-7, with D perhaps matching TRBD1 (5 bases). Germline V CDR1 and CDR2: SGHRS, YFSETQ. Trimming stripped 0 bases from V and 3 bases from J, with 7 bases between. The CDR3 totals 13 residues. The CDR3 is CASSLARDYEQYF. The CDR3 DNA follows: TGCGCCAGCAGCTTGGCCAGGGACTACGAGCAGTACTTC.

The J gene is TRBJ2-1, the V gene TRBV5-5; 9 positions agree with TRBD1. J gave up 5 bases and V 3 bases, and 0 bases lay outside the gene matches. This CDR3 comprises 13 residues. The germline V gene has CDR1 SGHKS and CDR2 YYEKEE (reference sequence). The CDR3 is CASSWDRDNEQFF. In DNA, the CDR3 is TGTGCCAGCAGCTGGGACAGGGACAATGAGCAGTTCTTC.

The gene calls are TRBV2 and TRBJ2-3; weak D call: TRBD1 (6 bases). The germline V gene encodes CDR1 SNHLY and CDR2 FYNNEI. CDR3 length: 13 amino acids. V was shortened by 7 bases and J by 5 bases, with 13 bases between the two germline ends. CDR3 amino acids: CASMGQPGDTQYF. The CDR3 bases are TGTGCCAGCATGGGACAACCCGGAGATACGCAGTATTTT.

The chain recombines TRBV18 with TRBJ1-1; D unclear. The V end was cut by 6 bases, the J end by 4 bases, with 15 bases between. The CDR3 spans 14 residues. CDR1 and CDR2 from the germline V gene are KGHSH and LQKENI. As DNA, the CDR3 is TGTGCCAGCTCCCCCCCACGGGTGGTCACTGAAGCTTTCTTT. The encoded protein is CASSPPRVVTEAFF. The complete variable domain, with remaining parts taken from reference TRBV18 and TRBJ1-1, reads NAGVMQNPRHLVRRRGQEARLRCSPMKGHSHVYWYRQLPEEGLKFMVYLQKENIIDESGMPKERFSAEFPKEGPSILRIQQVVRGDSAAYFCASSPPRVVTEAFFGQGTRLTVV.

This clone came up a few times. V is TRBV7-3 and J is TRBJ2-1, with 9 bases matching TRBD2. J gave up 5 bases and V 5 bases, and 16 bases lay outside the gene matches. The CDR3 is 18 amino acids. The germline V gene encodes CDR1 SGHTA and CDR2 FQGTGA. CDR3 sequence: CASSPFGGTSFLNNEQFF. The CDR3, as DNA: TGTGCCAGCAGCCCGTTCGGGGGGACTAGCTTTCTAAACAATGAGCAGTTCTTC.